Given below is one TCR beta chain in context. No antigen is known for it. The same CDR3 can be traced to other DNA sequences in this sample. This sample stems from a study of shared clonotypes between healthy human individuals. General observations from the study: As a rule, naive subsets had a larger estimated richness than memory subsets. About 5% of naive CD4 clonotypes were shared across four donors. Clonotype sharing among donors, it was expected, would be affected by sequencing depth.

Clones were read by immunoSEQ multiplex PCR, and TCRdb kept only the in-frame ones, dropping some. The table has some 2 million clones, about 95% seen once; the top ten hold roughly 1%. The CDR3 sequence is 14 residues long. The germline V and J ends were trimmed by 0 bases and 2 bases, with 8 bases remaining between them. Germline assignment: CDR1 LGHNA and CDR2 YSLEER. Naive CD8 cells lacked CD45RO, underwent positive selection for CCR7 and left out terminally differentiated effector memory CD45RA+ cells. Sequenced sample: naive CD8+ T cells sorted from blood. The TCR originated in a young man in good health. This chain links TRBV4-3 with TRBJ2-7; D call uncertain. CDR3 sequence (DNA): TGCGCCAGCAGCCAAGACCTGGCCCCCTACGAGCAGTACTTC. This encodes CASSQDLAPYEQYF.